This T cell receptor (beta chain) was captured in a study of tumour-infiltrating T cells in Burkitt lymphoma. In the study overall: Survival, overall and progression-free, tracked with productive clonality.

There are a few counts of this clone. Clones were sequenced by immunoSEQ multiplex PCR, and TCRdb holds only the in-frame ones, with some missing. The sample lists some 14,000 clones, 75% occurring once. This TCR derives from a human donor with diffuse large B-cell lymphoma. The sequenced sample consisted of tumor tissue.

CDR3 region: CAISSGRDPGNEQFF. As DNA, the CDR3 is TGTGCCATCAGTAGCGGGAGGGACCCAGGGAATGAGCAGTTCTTC. The chain recombines TRBV10-3 with TRBJ2-1; 10 bases fit TRBD2. This CDR3 region has 15 residues. V trimming: 5 bases; J trimming: 7 bases; junction bases outside the gene matches: 8. Looked up from germline, CDR1 is ENHRY and CDR2 is SYGVKD.